This T cell receptor (beta chain) was sequenced in a study of blood T cells in healthy people across ages. Study in general: There was about one barcoded beta molecule captured by template switching per two T cells.

Findings and limits, study-wide: The study could not conclusively compare naive and antigen-experienced cells, given its unsorted PBMCs.

Germline V gives CDR1 SGHTA, CDR2 FQGNSA. With V trimmed by 6 bases and J by 5 bases, 11 bases remained unmatched. CDR3 length: 15 amino acids. This clonotype was seen a handful of times. What it recognizes is unknown. Caucasian individuals from Russia who were healthy and aged about 6 to 100 acted as donors. Every donor gave roughly 9.2 milliliters of peripheral blood. Then a second PCR, running roughly 7 to 11 cycles, was carried out with a sample-barcoded 5' primer and a J-beta primer mix. TCRdb independently ran MiXCR on the 5' RACE reads; one entry per CDR3 protein. The top ten clones hold 13% of a sample with about 940,000 distinct CDR3 sequences, 45% to 50% of them seen once.

The source of this sequence is a man aged 30 to 39 in good health. V and J are TRBV7-2 and TRBJ2-5, with 8 bases matching TRBD1. Source material: blood. In DNA form, the CDR3 reads TGTGCCAGCAGTATGACAGGGGCCCTCCGGGAGACCCAGTACTTC. Translating it yields CASSMTGALRETQYF.